The 19 T cell receptor beta chains below come from one sample, sequenced in a study of blood T cells in healthy people across ages. Then a second PCR, running roughly 7 to 11 cycles, was carried out with a sample-barcoded 5' primer and a J-beta primer mix. MiXCR was run by TCRdb on the 5' RACE reads, yielding one entry per CDR3 protein. There are over a million distinct CDR3 sequences in the sample; around 39% occur only once, and 7.9% lies in the top ten. Sample: blood. Receptors originate from a woman aged 18-29 years in good health.

This clonotype was picked up a small number of times. V and J are TRBV7-9 and TRBJ2-7; 9 bases agree with TRBD2. CDR1 is SEHNR and CDR2 is FQNEAQ in the germline V gene (reference sequence). The CDR3 extends over 16 amino acids. With 2 bases clipped from V and 0 bases from J, the junction kept 5 bases outside the gene matches. The CDR3 nucleotides are TGTGCCAGCAGCTTAATAGCTAGCGGGGACTCCTACGAGCAGTACTTC. It is translated as CASSLIASGDSYEQYF.

This clonotype occurred once. This rearrangement joins TRBV5-1 to TRBJ2-1; 8 nucleotides line up with TRBD2. The end of the DNA aligns better with TRBJ2-7, so the J call may be wrong. Germline values: CDR1 SGHRS, CDR2 YFSETQ. The length of the CDR3 is 14 residues. The CDR3 loop reads CASNLAGSYNEQYF. The CDR3 DNA follows: TGCGCCAGCAACCTAGCGGGCTCCTACAATGAGCAGTACTTC.

CDR3 coding DNA: TGCGCCAGCAGCCAAGGGGATCGGGTCCCTGAAGCTTTCTTT. Amino acids: CASSQGDRVPEAFF. This rearrangement joins TRBV4-1 to TRBJ1-1; unclear D gene. The germline CDR1 and CDR2 sequences are MGHRA and YSYEKL. The CDR3 sequence is 14 residues long. With 1 base removed from V and 6 bases from J, the gap between germline ends came to 12 bases.

The V call is TRBV11-2, the J call TRBJ2-3, with 14 positions matching TRBD2. The trim removed 5 bases at V and 6 bases at J, leaving 10 bases unmatched. The germline CDR1 and CDR2 sequences are SGHAT and FQNNGV. The CDR3 has 17 amino acids. The CDR3 coding sequence is TGTGCCAGCAGCGGGATCGGGACTAGCGGGGGCCGGGATACGCAGTATTTT. It yields the protein CASSGIGTSGGRDTQYF.

This clonotype was observed a handful of times. V and J are TRBV3-1 and TRBJ2-5; TRBD1 matches at 9 bases. The ends lost 4 bases at V and 3 bases at J; junction bases unmatched: 3. The CDR3 has 14 amino acids. From germline, CDR1 is LGHDT and CDR2 YNNKEL (reference sequence). The CDR3 spells CASSRRTGEETQYF. The CDR3 bases are TGTGCCAGCAGCCGGAGGACAGGGGAAGAGACCCAGTACTTC.

This chain links TRBV2 with TRBJ2-1; 10 bases agree with TRBD2. CDR1 and CDR2 from the germline V gene are SNHLY and FYNNEI. The junction had 9 bases not matched to a gene; V was cut back by 4 bases and J by 0 bases. The CDR3 is 18 residues long. CDR3 DNA: TGTGCCAGCAGTGTTGGGACTAGCGCCATGTACTCCTACAATGAGCAGTTCTTC. Protein: CASSVGTSAMYSYNEQFF.

In regard to this clonotype: Mismatch with germline at one junction end may stem from a read error. The rearrangement uses TRBV29-1 and TRBJ1-2; D remains unclear. This CDR3 is 13 amino acids long. Germline CDR1 and CDR2: SQVTM and ANQGSEA. The CDR3 loop reads CSVPNFVGSGCTF. Here the CDR3 DNA reads TGCAGCGTCCCTAATTTCGTCGGGAGTGGCTGCACCTTC.

This chain connects TRBV29-1 to TRBJ2-7, with 12 bases aligning to TRBD2. V lost 0 bases to trimming and J lost 6 bases; unmatched junction nucleotides: 15. There are 18 residues in the CDR3. Germline loops: CDR1 SQVTM, CDR2 ANQGSEA. The CDR3 DNA is TGCAGCGTTGAAGATGAAGGGTCTAGCGGGAGGGAGTGGAGCGAGCAGTACTTC. Its translation is CSVEDEGSSGREWSEQYF.

This clonotype occurred a few times. V gene TRBV4-2 combines with J gene TRBJ2-5, with D possibly TRBD1 on 6 matching bases. The DNA end is a closer match to TRBJ2-7, so the J assignment may be wrong. Germline CDR1 and CDR2: LGHNA and YNFKEQ. This CDR3 spans 15 amino acids. DNA of the CDR3: TGTGCCAGCAGCCAAGTGGGGGAAGGGACATTCGAGCAGTACTTC. Encoded protein: CASSQVGEGTFEQYF.

Only a few counts were recorded for this clonotype. The V gene is TRBV20-1, the J gene TRBJ1-5, with 9 bases aligning to TRBD1. The CDR3 runs 14 residues. The V and J ends lost 5 bases and 6 bases, in that order; junction bases with no gene match: 8. Per the germline V gene, CDR1 is DFQATT and CDR2 is SNEGSKA (reference sequence). This chain's CDR3 is CSARPGTGSQPQHF. The CDR3 nucleotides read TGCAGTGCTCGGCCCGGGACAGGGAGTCAGCCCCAGCATTTT.

The chain is built from TRBV25-1 and TRBJ1-1, with D possibly being TRBD1 (6 bases). CDR3 size: 17 residues. CDR1 and CDR2 (germline): MGHDK, SYGVNS. V was clipped by 8 bases and J by 1 base, with 23 bases between them. Here the CDR3 DNA reads TGTGCCAGCGGGGGGGAACCAGGGGCTACCTCGAACACTGAAGCTTTCTTT. It specifies CASGGEPGATSNTEAFF. The complete variable domain, with remaining parts taken from reference TRBV25-1 and TRBJ1-1, reads EADIYQTPRYLVIGTGKKITLECSQTMGHDKMYWYQQDPGMELHLIHYSYGVNSTEKGDLSSESTVSRIRTEHFPLTLESARPSHTSQYLCASGGEPGATSNTEAFFGQGTRLTVV.

The CDR3 nucleotides are TGCAGTGCTAGAGACCCGGGGCCCGGTGACACTGAAGCTTTCTTT. This translates into CSARDPGPGDTEAFF. This chain joins TRBV20-1 and TRBJ1-1; D might be TRBD1 (5 bases). V gave up 0 bases and J gave up 3 bases, with 14 bases separating them. This CDR3 region has 15 residues. Germline CDR1 and CDR2: DFQATT and SNEGSKA (reference sequence).

Comments on this clonotype: A much larger clone differs by one base, so this may be a read error. V and J are TRBV20-1 and TRBJ2-7, with 12 bases that match TRBD2. V was clipped by 0 bases and J by 7 bases; unmatched bases: 13. The CDR3 totals 17 residues. CDR1 and CDR2 (germline): DFQATT, SNEGSKA (reference sequence). The CDR3 DNA reads TGCAGTGCTAGAGATTGGCTAGCGGGGGGGTTGAGAAATGAGCAGTACTTC. It translates to CSARDWLAGGLRNEQYF.

This chain uses TRBV14 with TRBJ2-1; 7 bases align to TRBD2. CDR1 and CDR2 (germline): SGHDN, FVKESK. Unmatched junction bases numbered 6, after V lost 9 bases and J lost 13 bases. The CDR3 covers 10 residues. CDR3 in DNA: TGTGCCAGTAAGACGGGAGGACAGTTCTTC. Amino acid sequence: CASKTGGQFF. Supplemented by reference TRBV14 and TRBJ2-1, the full variable domain reads EAGVTQFPSHSVIEKGQTVTLRCDPISGHDNLYWYRRVMGKEIKFLLHFVKESKQDESGMPNNRFLAERTGGTYSTLKVQPAELEDSGVYFCASKTGGQFFGPGTRLTVL.

Note on this clonotype: This may be a read error, as it is one base from a much larger clone. The chain couples TRBV10-3 to TRBJ2-1, with 8 bases that match TRBD2. Germline V CDR1 and CDR2: ENHRY, SYGVKD. Trimming took 0 bases from V and 9 from J; bases not matched to a gene: 7. The CDR3 runs 15 residues. The CDR3 DNA sequence: TGTGCCATCAGTGAGTCCCCGGGAGGGCAAAGTGAGCAGTTCTTC. This gives the protein CAISESPGGQSEQFF.

This clonotype appeared a few times. V is TRBV12-3 or TRBV12-4 and J is TRBJ2-1; TRBD1 is a possible D gene (6 bases). Deletions cut 5 bases from V and 2 bases from J, with 13 bases between. The CDR3 spans 15 residues. The CDR3 DNA is TGTGCCAGCAGTCCCGACAGGTACACCTACAATGAGCAGTTCTTC. The encoded protein is CASSPDRYTYNEQFF.

This chain links TRBV6-1 with TRBJ1-2; D is unclear. Germline lookup yields CDR1 MNHNS and CDR2 SASEGT. There are 14 residues in the CDR3. With 1 base removed from V and 4 bases from J, the gap between germline ends came to 10 bases. The CDR3 is CASSEDRGPYGYTF. The CDR3 coding sequence is TGTGCCAGCAGTGAAGACCGCGGCCCCTATGGCTACACCTTC.

The CDR3: CASSPGRGEVTEAFF. DNA of the CDR3: TGCGCCAGCAGCCCGGGACGGGGGGAAGTGACTGAAGCTTTCTTT. This rearrangement joins TRBV5-1 to TRBJ1-1; the D gene is possibly TRBD1 (5 bases). V lost 4 bases and J 5 bases, leaving 18 bases between the germline ends. The CDR3 runs to 15 residues. From germline, CDR1 is SGHRS and CDR2 YFSETQ.

The chain combines TRBV27 with TRBJ2-7, with a tentative D call TRBD1 (5 bases). Trimming took off 5 bases at V and 2 bases at J, with 13 bases between the two ends. The CDR3 is 14 amino acids. The V gene's germline CDR1 is MNHEY and CDR2 SMNVEV (reference sequence). In DNA form, the CDR3 reads TGTGCCAGCAGTAGAACCGACAGAACCTACGAGCAGTACTTC. Its translation: CASSRTDRTYEQYF.